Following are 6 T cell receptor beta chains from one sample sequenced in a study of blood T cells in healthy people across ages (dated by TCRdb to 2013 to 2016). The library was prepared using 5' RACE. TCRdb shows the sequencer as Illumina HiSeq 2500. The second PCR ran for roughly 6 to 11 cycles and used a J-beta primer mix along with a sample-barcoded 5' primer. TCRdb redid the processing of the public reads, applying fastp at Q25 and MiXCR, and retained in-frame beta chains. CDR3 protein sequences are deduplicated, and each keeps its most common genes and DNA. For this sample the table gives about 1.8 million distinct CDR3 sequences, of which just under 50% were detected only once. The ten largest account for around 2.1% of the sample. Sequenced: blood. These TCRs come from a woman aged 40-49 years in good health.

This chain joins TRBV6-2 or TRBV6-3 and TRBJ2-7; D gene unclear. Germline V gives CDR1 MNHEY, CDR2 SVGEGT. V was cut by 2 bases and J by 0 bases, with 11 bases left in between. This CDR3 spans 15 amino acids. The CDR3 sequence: CASSYRRPTSYEQYF. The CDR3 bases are TGTGCCAGCAGTTACCGGCGGCCCACCTCCTACGAGCAGTACTTC.

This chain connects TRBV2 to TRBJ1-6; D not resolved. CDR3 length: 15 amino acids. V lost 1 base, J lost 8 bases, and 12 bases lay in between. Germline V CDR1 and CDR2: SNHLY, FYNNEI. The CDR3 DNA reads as TGTGCCAGCAGTGAAGGTTCCGGGAACTATTCACCCCTCCACTTT. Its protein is CASSEGSGNYSPLHF.

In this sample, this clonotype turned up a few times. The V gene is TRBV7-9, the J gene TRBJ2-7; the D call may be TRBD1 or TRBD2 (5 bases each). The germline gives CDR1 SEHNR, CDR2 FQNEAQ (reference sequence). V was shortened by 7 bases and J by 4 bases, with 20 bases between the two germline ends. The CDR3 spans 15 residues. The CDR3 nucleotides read TGTGCCAGCAACCCCCCGGGGCAGGAGAATTACGAGCAGTACTTC. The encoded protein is CASNPPGQENYEQYF.

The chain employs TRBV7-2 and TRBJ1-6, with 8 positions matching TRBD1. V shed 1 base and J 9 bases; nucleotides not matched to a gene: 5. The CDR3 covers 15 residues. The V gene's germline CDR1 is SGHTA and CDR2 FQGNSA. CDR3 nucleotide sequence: TGTGCCAGCAGCTTAGGGACAGGGCAAGGTTCACCCCTCCACTTT. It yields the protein CASSLGTGQGSPLHF.

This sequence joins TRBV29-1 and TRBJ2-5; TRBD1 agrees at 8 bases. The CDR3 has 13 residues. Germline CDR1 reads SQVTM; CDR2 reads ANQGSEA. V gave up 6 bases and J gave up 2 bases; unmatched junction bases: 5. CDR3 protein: CSVDRGPQETQYF. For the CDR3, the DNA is TGCAGCGTAGACAGGGGTCCGCAAGAGACCCAGTACTTC.

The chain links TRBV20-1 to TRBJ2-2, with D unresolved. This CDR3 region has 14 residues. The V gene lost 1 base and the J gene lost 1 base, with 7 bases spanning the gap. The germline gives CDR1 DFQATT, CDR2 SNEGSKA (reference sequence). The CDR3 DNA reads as TGCAGTGCTAGAGGACACCTGAACACCGGGGAGCTGTTTTTT. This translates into CSARGHLNTGELFF.